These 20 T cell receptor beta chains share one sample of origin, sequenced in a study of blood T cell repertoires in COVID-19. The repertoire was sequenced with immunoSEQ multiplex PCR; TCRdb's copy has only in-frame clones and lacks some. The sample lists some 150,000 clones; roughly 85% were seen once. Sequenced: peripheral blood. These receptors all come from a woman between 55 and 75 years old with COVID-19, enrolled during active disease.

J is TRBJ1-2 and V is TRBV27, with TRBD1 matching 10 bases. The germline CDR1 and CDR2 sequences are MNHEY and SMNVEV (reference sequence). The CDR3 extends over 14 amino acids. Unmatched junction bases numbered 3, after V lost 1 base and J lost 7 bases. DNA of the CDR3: TGTGCCAGCAGTTTATTCGGGACAGGGGTTGGCTACACCTTC. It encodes CASSLFGTGVGYTF.

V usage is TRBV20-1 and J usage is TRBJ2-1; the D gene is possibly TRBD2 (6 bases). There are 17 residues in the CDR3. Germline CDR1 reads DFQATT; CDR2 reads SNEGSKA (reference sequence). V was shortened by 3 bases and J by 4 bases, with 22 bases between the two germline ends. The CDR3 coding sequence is TGCAGTGCTAGTAACTATCTAGCGCCCGTGTATTACAATGAGCAGTTCTTC. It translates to CSASNYLAPVYYNEQFF.

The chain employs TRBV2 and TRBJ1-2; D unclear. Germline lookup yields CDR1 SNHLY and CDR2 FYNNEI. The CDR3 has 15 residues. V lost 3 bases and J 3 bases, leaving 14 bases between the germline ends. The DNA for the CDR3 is TGTGCCAGCAGTGAGGTTCTGGAGGCATACTATGGCTACACCTTC. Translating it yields CASSEVLEAYYGYTF.

The CDR3 nucleotides read TGTGCCAGTAGCCGGACAGACGCCCAAGAGACCCAGTACTTC. Translation gives CASSRTDAQETQYF. The chain uses TRBV19 and TRBJ2-5; D perhaps matches TRBD1 (6 bases). Trimming left V 6 bases short and J 1 base short, with 12 bases between. The CDR3 covers 14 residues. Germline V gene data show CDR1 as LNHDA and CDR2 as SQIVND (reference sequence).

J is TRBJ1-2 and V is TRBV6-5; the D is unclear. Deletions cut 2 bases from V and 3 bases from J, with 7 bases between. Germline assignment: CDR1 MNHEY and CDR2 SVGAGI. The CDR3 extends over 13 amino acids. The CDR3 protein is CASSYEEHYGYTF. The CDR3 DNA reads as TGTGCCAGCAGTTACGAGGAACACTATGGCTACACCTTC.

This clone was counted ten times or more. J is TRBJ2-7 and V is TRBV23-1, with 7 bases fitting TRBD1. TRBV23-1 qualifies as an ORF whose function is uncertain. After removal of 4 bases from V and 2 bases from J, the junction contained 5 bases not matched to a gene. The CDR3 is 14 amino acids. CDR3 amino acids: CASSPTGSPYEQYF. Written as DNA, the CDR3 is TGCGCCAGCAGTCCGACAGGGTCGCCCTACGAGCAGTACTTC.

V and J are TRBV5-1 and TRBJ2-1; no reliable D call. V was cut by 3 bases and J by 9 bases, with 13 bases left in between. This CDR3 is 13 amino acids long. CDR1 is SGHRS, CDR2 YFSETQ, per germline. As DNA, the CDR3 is TGCGCCAGCAGCTCCCCCGGGTTGGGTGAGCAGTTCTTC. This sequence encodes CASSSPGLGEQFF.

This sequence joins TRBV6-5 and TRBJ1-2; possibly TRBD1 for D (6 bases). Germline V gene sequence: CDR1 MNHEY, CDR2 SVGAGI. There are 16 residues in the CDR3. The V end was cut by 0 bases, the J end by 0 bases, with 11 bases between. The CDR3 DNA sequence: TGTGCCAGCAGTTACTCCCAGGGGCCTGCTAACTATGGCTACACCTTC. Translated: CASSYSQGPANYGYTF.

CDR3 protein: CSATDRLDNQPQHF. The CDR3 nucleotides are TGCAGTGCTACTGACAGGTTGGACAATCAGCCCCAGCATTTT. The V call is TRBV20-1, the J call TRBJ1-5; maybe TRBD1 (6 bases). The V gene's germline CDR1 is DFQATT and CDR2 SNEGSKA (reference sequence). Trimming removed 4 bases at V and 3 bases at J, with 13 bases between. The CDR3 is 14 amino acids.

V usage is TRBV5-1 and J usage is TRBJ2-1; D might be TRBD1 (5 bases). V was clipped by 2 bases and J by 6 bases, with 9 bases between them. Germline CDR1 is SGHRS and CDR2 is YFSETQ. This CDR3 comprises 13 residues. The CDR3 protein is CASSFDSLNEQFF. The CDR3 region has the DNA TGCGCCAGCAGCTTCGACAGTCTCAATGAGCAGTTCTTC.

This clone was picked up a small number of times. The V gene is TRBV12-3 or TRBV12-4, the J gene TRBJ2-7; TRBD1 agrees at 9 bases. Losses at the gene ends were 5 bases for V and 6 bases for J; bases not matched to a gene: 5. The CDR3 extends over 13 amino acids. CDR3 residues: CASSTGTGFEQYF. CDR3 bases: TGTGCCAGCAGTACAGGGACAGGGTTCGAGCAGTACTTC.

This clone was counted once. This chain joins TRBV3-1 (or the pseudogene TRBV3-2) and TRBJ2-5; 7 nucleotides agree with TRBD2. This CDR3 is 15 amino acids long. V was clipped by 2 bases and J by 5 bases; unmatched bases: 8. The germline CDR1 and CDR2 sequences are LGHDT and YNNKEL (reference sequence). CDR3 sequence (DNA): TGTGCCAGCAGCCAAATGTTCTCCGGGGGGGAGACCCAGTACTTC. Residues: CASSQMFSGGETQYF.

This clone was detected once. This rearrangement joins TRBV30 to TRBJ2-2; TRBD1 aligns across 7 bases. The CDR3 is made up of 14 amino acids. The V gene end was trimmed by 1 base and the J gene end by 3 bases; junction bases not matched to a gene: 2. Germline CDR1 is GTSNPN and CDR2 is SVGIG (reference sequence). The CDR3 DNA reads TGTGCCTGGAGTGGGCAGGGGGACACCGGGGAGCTGTTTTTT. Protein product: CAWSGQGDTGELFF.

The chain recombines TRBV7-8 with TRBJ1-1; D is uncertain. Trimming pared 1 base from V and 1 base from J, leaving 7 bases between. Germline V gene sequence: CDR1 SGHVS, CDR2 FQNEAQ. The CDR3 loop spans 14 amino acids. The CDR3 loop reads CASSLEGGNTEAFF. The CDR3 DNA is TGTGCCAGCAGCTTAGAAGGAGGGAACACTGAAGCTTTCTTT.

CDR3 protein: CASSTDRGPYEQYF. The CDR3 DNA is TGTGCCAGCAGCACCGACAGGGGGCCCTACGAGCAGTACTTC. The chain uses TRBV5-6 and TRBJ2-7; 10 bases are a match to TRBD1. V lost 4 bases, J lost 2 bases, and 3 bases stayed unmatched. CDR3 length: 14 amino acids. In germline, CDR1 is SGHDT, CDR2 YYEEEE.

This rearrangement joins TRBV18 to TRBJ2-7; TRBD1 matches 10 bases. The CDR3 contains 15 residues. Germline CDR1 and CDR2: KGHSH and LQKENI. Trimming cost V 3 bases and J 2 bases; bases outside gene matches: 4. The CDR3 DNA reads TGTGCCAGCTCACCCCCGGACAGGGGGACCTACGAGCAGTACTTC. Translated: CASSPPDRGTYEQYF.

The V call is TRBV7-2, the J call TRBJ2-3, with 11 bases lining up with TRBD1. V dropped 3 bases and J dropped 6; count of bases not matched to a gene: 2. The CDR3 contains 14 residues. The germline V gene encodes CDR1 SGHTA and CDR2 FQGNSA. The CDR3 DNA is TGTGCCAGCAGCTTTGGACAGGGGGCGGATACGCAGTATTTT. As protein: CASSFGQGADTQYF.

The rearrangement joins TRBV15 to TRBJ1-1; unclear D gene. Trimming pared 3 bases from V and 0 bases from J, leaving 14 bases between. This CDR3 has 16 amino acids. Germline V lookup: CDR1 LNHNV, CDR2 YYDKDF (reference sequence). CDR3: CATSSDPGKLNTEAFF. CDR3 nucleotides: TGTGCCACCAGCAGCGACCCGGGAAAGTTGAACACTGAAGCTTTCTTT.

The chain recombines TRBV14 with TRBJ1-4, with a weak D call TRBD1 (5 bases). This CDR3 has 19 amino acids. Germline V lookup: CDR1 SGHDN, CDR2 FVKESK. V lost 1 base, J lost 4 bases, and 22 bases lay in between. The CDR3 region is CASSQARGLLTRVNEKLFF. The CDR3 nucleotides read TGTGCCAGCAGCCAAGCCCGGGGACTTCTAACGCGGGTTAATGAAAAACTGTTTTTT.

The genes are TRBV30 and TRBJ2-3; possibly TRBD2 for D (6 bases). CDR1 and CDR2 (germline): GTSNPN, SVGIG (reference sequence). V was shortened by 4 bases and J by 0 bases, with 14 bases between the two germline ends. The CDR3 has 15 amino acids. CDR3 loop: CAWNRGGGSTDTQYF. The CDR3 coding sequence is TGTGCCTGGAATAGGGGAGGAGGAAGCACAGATACGCAGTATTTT. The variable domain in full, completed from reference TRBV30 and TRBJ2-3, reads SQTIHQWPATLVQPVGSPLSLECTVEGTSNPNLYWYRQAAGRGLQLLFYSVGIGQISSEVPQNLSASRPQDRQFILSSKKLLLSDSGFYLCAWNRGGGSTDTQYFGPGTRLTVL.